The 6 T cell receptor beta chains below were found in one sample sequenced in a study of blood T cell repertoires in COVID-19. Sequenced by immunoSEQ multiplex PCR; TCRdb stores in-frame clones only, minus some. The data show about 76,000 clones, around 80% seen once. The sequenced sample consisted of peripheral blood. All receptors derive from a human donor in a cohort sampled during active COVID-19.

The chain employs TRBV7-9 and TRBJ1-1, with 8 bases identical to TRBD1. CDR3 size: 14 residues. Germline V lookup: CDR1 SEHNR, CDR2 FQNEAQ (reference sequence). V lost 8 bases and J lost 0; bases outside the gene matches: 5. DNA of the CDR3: TGTGCCAGCGAGACAGGGGTTGTGAACACTGAAGCTTTCTTT. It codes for CASETGVVNTEAFF. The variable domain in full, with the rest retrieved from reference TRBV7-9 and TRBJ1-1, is DTGVSQNPRHKITKRGQNVTFRCDPISEHNRLYWYRQTLGQGPEFLTYFQNEAQLEKSRLLSDRFSAERPKGSFSTLEIQRTEQGDSAMYLCASETGVVNTEAFFGQGTRLTVV.

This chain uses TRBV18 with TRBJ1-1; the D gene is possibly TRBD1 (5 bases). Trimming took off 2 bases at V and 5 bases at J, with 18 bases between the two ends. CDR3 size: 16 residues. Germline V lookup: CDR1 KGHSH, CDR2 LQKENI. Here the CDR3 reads CASSPVPAGGETEAFF. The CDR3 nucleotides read TGTGCCAGCTCACCAGTACCCGCCGGAGGGGAAACTGAAGCTTTCTTT. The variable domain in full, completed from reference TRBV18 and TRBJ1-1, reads NAGVMQNPRHLVRRRGQEARLRCSPMKGHSHVYWYRQLPEEGLKFMVYLQKENIIDESGMPKERFSAEFPKEGPSILRIQQVVRGDSAAYFCASSPVPAGGETEAFFGQGTRLTVV.

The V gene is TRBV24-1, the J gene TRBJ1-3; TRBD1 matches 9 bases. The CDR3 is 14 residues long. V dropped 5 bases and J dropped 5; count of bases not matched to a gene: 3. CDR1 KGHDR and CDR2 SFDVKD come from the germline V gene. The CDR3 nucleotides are TGTGCCACCAGTGCCGGACAGGGGAGAAACACCATATATTTT. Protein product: CATSAGQGRNTIYF.

The CDR3 loop is CASSLAGTANEKLFF. The DNA for the CDR3 is TGTGCCAGCAGCTTAGCAGGGACAGCAAATGAAAAACTGTTTTTT. The rearrangement joins TRBV11-2 to TRBJ1-4; 7 bases align to TRBD1. The V gene's germline CDR1 is SGHAT and CDR2 FQNNGV. The V segment lost 1 base and the J segment 5 bases; nucleotides outside the gene matches: 4. The length of the CDR3 is 15 residues.

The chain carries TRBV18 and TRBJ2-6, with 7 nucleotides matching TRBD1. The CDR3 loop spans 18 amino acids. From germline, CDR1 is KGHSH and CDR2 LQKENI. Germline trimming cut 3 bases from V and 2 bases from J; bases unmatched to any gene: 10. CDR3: CASSPIWTGGPGANVLTF. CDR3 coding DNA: TGTGCCAGCTCACCGATTTGGACAGGTGGACCTGGGGCCAACGTCCTGACTTTC.

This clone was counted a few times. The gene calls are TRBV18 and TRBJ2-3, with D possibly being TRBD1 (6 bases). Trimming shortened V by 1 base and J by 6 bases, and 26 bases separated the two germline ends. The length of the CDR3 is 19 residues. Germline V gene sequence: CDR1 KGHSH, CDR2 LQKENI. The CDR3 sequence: CASSPHPKGSTYRVDTQYF. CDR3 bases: TGTGCCAGCTCACCACACCCCAAGGGGTCGACCTACAGGGTGGATACGCAGTATTTT.